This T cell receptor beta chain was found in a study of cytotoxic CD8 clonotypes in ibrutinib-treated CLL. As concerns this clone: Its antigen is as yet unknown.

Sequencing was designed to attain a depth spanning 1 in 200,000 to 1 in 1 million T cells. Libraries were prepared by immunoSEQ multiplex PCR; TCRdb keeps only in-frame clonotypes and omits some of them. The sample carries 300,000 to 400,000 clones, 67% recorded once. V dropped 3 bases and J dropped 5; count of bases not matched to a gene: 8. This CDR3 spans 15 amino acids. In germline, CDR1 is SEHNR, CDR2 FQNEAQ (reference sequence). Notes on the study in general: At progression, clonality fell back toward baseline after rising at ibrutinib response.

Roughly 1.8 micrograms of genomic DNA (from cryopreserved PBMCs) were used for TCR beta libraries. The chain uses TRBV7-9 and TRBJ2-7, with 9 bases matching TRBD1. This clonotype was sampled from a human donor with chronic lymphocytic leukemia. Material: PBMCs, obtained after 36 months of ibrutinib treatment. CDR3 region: CASSFVGTGNHEQYF. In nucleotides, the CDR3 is TGTGCCAGCAGCTTTGTCGGGACAGGGAACCACGAGCAGTACTTC.